This entry lists 23 T cell receptor beta chains sequenced from one sample in a study of identical twins (dated by TCRdb to 2016 to 2017). The method behind the library was 5' RACE. The sequencer was an Illumina HiSeq 2000. The public reads were run again by TCRdb, first through fastp at Q25 and then through MiXCR, and only productive beta chains were kept. Each record represents a unique CDR3 protein, reported with the most common genes and DNA among its rows. This sample holds roughly 690,000 distinct CDR3 sequences; 5.5% to 6.5% were observed only once. 1.5% to 2% of the sample is held by the ten biggest clonotypes. The specimen was naive T cells sorted from blood. Sample cell subset or site, as interpreted from the label and publication: cells isolated with a human naive T-cell isolation kit. Receptor source: a man aged 18 to 35 in good health.

This clonotype was counted between two and nine times. The V gene is TRBV20-1, the J gene TRBJ2-1; D gene ambiguous. Germline V lookup: CDR1 DFQATT, CDR2 SNEGSKA (reference sequence). This CDR3 contains 10 residues. V lost 8 bases and J 10 bases, leaving 12 bases between the germline ends. The CDR3 spells CSSHTSEQFF. The CDR3 coding sequence is TGCAGTTCTCACACCTCGGAGCAGTTCTTC.

This clonotype came up many times. Relative to the germline gene, one junction end is altered; a read error may explain this. The CDR3 loop reads CASSLAGGSSYNEQFF. CDR3 DNA: TGTGCCAGCAGCTTAGCCGGGGGGTCGTCCTACAATGAGCAGTTCTTC. The chain is built from TRBV5-1 and TRBJ2-1; 7 positions match TRBD2. The CDR3 contains 16 residues. Germline CDR1 is SGHRS and CDR2 is YFSETQ.

This chain uses TRBV29-1 with TRBJ2-5; no clear D gene. Trimming pared 4 bases from V and 0 bases from J, leaving 9 bases between. Per the germline V gene, CDR1 is SQVTM and CDR2 is ANQGSEA. The CDR3 extends over 13 amino acids. CDR3 nucleotides: TGCAGCGTTGTGGGTAGGGACCAAGAGACCCAGTACTTC. This codes for CSVVGRDQETQYF.

This clonotype was observed a few times. The chain joins TRBV4-1 to TRBJ2-1, with D possibly matching TRBD1 (6 bases). The CDR3 sequence is 17 residues long. Trimming took 0 bases from V and 6 from J, leaving 18 bases between them. CDR1 MGHRA and CDR2 YSYEKL come from the germline V gene. The CDR3 protein is CASSQDQGRPPLNEQFF. CDR3 sequence (DNA): TGCGCCAGCAGCCAAGATCAGGGGCGCCCCCCTCTCAATGAGCAGTTCTTC.

The J gene is TRBJ2-2, the V gene TRBV25-1, with 9 bases matching TRBD1. With V trimmed by 8 bases and J by 7 bases, 5 bases remained unmatched. Germline V gene lookup returns CDR1 MGHDK and CDR2 SYGVNS. The CDR3 runs 13 residues. The DNA for the CDR3 is TGTGCCAGCCGACAGGGGGTGGTCGGGGAGCTGTTTTTT. Its translation: CASRQGVVGELFF. Using reference TRBV25-1 and TRBJ2-2 for the parts outside the CDR3, the full variable domain is EADIYQTPRYLVIGTGKKITLECSQTMGHDKMYWYQQDPGMELHLIHYSYGVNSTEKGDLSSESTVSRIRTEHFPLTLESARPSHTSQYLCASRQGVVGELFFGEGSRLTVL.

This clonotype occurred many times. This chain joins TRBV20-1 and TRBJ2-2; no definite D call. This CDR3 region has 14 residues. Germline V lookup: CDR1 DFQATT, CDR2 SNEGSKA (reference sequence). Trimming took off 6 bases at V and 3 bases at J, with 14 bases between the two ends. The CDR3 DNA is TGCAGTGCCCTGGACCTCTCGGACACCGGGGAGCTGTTTTTT. It translates to CSALDLSDTGELFF.

This clonotype was picked up a small number of times. One junction end disagrees with the germline gene, perhaps due to a read error. The chain is built from TRBV19 and TRBJ2-1; TRBD2 agrees at 7 bases. This CDR3 region has 15 residues. Germline V lookup: CDR1 LNHDA, CDR2 SQIVND (reference sequence). In nucleotides, the CDR3 is TGTGCCAGCAGTAAGGGAGGGGCGCTCTACAATGAGCAGTTCTTC. As protein: CASSKGGALYNEQFF.

This clonotype was recorded a few times. Compared with germline, one end of the junction differs, possibly owing to a read error. J is TRBJ2-2 and V is TRBV4-1; weak D call: TRBD1 (5 bases). Germline values: CDR1 MGHRA, CDR2 YSYEKL. There are 15 residues in the CDR3. In DNA, the CDR3 is TGCGCCAGCAGCCAAGTCCCAGGGAACGCCGGGGAGCTGTTTTTT. Translated, it gives CASSQVPGNAGELFF.

This clonotype was picked up a small number of times. V gene TRBV10-3 combines with J gene TRBJ1-1, with 9 bases matching TRBD1. V lost 6 bases and J lost 2; bases outside the gene matches: 4. The CDR3 contains 14 residues. Germline V gene data show CDR1 as ENHRY and CDR2 as SYGVKD. The CDR3 region is CAIRPGQGNTEAFF. CDR3 sequence (DNA): TGTGCCATCAGACCGGGACAGGGAAACACTGAAGCTTTCTTT.

This clonotype appeared many times. V usage is TRBV7-9 and J usage is TRBJ2-1; D remains ambiguous. This CDR3 has 14 residues. V was trimmed by 5 bases and J by 5 bases, leaving 13 bases between them. The germline CDR1 and CDR2 sequences are SEHNR and FQNEAQ (reference sequence). CDR3 bases: TGTGCCAGCAGCCCCGGCGGAGTCGACAATGAGCAGTTCTTC. It translates to CASSPGGVDNEQFF.

The chain couples TRBV29-1 to TRBJ2-3, with 7 bases fitting TRBD1. The CDR3 runs to 13 residues. Unmatched junction bases numbered 5, after V lost 2 bases and J lost 6 bases. Germline CDR1 and CDR2: SQVTM and ANQGSEA. The DNA of the CDR3 is TGCAGCGTTGAAAGGGGGCGCGGTGATACGCAGTATTTT. Translating it yields CSVERGRGDTQYF.

Ten or more counts support this clonotype. As DNA, the CDR3 is TGTGCCAGCAGCCCAACCAGGGGCGAGCAGTACTTC. It translates to CASSPTRGEQYF. The chain has TRBV27 and TRBJ2-7; D may be TRBD1 (6 bases). This CDR3 contains 12 residues. Looked up from germline, CDR1 is MNHEY and CDR2 is SMNVEV (reference sequence). The V and J ends lost 6 bases and 6 bases respectively, with 12 bases between them.

The rearrangement uses TRBV10-3 and TRBJ2-1, with D maybe TRBD1 (5 bases). Germline CDR1 reads ENHRY; CDR2 reads SYGVKD. Trimming pared 7 bases from V and 4 bases from J, leaving 14 bases between. The CDR3 contains 14 residues. The CDR3 spells CAIMGQGGYNEQFF. The CDR3 DNA is TGTGCCATCATGGGGCAGGGTGGTTACAATGAGCAGTTCTTC.

This clonotype showed up just a few times. The rearrangement links TRBV6-2 or TRBV6-3 to TRBJ2-1, with D perhaps TRBD2 (6 bases). The CDR3 extends over 18 amino acids. CDR1 is MNHEY, CDR2 SVGEGT, per germline. Trimming stripped 0 bases from V and 6 bases from J, with 21 bases between. CDR3 in DNA: TGTGCCAGCAGTTACTCGACTACGACTAGTGCGACCATCAATGAGCAGTTCTTC. Residues: CASSYSTTTSATINEQFF.

This clonotype occurred many times. The rearrangement links TRBV10-3 to TRBJ2-1; weak D call: TRBD2 (6 bases). There are 11 residues in the CDR3. V was trimmed by 4 bases and J by 10 bases, leaving 8 bases between them. Per germline, CDR1 ENHRY and CDR2 SYGVKD. This chain's CDR3 is CAISVEGEQFF. In DNA, the CDR3 is TGTGCCATCAGTGTGGAGGGCGAGCAGTTCTTC.

This clonotype showed up just a few times. The chain uses TRBV30 and TRBJ1-3, with a tentative D call TRBD1 (5 bases). The CDR3 contains 13 residues. Germline-derived CDR1 and CDR2 are GTSNPN and SVGIG (reference sequence). V lost 4 bases and J 3 bases, leaving 10 bases between the germline ends. CDR3: CAWTWGGGNTIYF. The CDR3 DNA is TGTGCCTGGACCTGGGGCGGTGGAAACACCATATATTTT.

This clonotype was counted a few times. V is TRBV12-3 or TRBV12-4 and J is TRBJ1-5; D unresolved. This CDR3 is built from 17 residues. Trimming removed 3 bases at V and 1 base at J, with 16 bases between. The CDR3 bases are TGTGCCAGCAGTTTGCGTGTAGGCGTGGGGAGCAATCAGCCCCAGCATTTT. Protein sequence: CASSLRVGVGSNQPQHF.

This clonotype came up many times. The rearrangement links TRBV24-1 to TRBJ1-5; D gene unclear. CDR3 length: 15 amino acids. Germline CDR1 and CDR2: KGHDR and SFDVKD. Trimming cost V 3 bases and J 2 bases, with 10 bases left between them. The CDR3 region has the DNA TGTGCCACCAGTGATCCGGGGAAGCGCAATCAGCCCCAGCATTTT. It is translated as CATSDPGKRNQPQHF.

The sample holds many counts of this clonotype. The V gene is TRBV7-2, the J gene TRBJ2-7; TRBD2 might be the D (5 bases). V gave up 5 bases and J gave up 4 bases, with 18 bases separating them. The germline V gene has CDR1 SGHTA and CDR2 FQGNSA. This CDR3 spans 15 amino acids. CDR3 sequence reads: CASSPQSGGSYEQYF. CDR3 sequence (DNA): TGTGCCAGCAGCCCGCAGAGCGGTGGTTCGTACGAGCAGTACTTC. The whole variable domain, remainder taken from reference TRBV7-2 and TRBJ2-7, is GAGVSQSPSNKVTEKGKDVELRCDPISGHTALYWYRQSLGQGLEFLIYFQGNSAPDKSGLPSDRFSAERTGGSVSTLTIQRTQQEDSAVYLCASSPQSGGSYEQYFGPGTRLTVT.

This clonotype was seen at least ten times. The chain is built from TRBV21-1 and TRBJ1-2. TRBV21-1 is termed a pseudogene. The length of the CDR3 is 13 residues. For the CDR3, the DNA is TGTGCCAGCAGCAAAGCGATTAACTATGGCTACACCTTC. Its protein is CASSKAINYGYTF.

This clonotype was detected a few times. This chain connects TRBV7-9 to TRBJ2-1; maybe TRBD2 (6 bases). V was shortened by 1 base and J by 11 bases, with 6 bases between the two germline ends. This CDR3 is built from 11 residues. CDR1 and CDR2 (germline): SEHNR, FQNEAQ (reference sequence). The CDR3 spells CASSLGGKQFF. The DNA for the CDR3 is TGTGCCAGCAGCTTAGGCGGGAAGCAGTTCTTC.

This clonotype appeared a few times. The chain recombines TRBV6-1 with TRBJ1-5; 7 bases fit TRBD1. The CDR3 runs to 15 residues. Unmatched junction bases numbered 4, after V lost 3 bases and J lost 2 bases. The germline CDR1 and CDR2 sequences are MNHNS and SASEGT. Here the CDR3 DNA reads TGTGCCAGCAGTGAGAGTACAGGGGGCAATCAGCCCCAGCATTTT. Protein: CASSESTGGNQPQHF.

In its sample, this clonotype was seen a few times. This chain links TRBV6-2 or TRBV6-3 with TRBJ2-1, with D possibly matching TRBD2 (6 bases). Deletions cut 4 bases from V and 9 bases from J, with 16 bases between. The CDR3 is made up of 14 amino acids. Germline assignment: CDR1 MNHEY and CDR2 SVGEGT. Here the CDR3 DNA reads TGTGCCAGCAGTTGGGGACCGGGACTCGCTGAGCAGTTCTTC. Encoded protein: CASSWGPGLAEQFF.